Listed below are T cell receptor beta chains from one sample, sequenced in a study of PD-1 blockade in classical Hodgkin lymphoma. Sequenced by immunoSEQ multiplex PCR; TCRdb stores in-frame clones only, minus some. The table includes 13,000 to 15,000 clones, about 89% detected once. Source material: CD8+ T cells from blood. The receptors derive from a human donor with classical Hodgkin lymphoma. CDR3s include the opening cysteine and the closing phenylalanine or tryptophan. D genes are given only for firm matches. Expanded clones are given a class, and other clones once, few, many or no size at all.

>NA|TRBJ1-2|NA|TRBV19
TGTGCCAGTAGCCTTGGGACCTTCTATGGCTACACCTTC
CASSLGTFYGYTF
>NA|TRBJ1-4|NA|TRBV27
TGTGCCAGCAGTTTATCGGCAGCACTTAATGAAAAACTGTTTTTT
CASSLSAALNEKLFF
>NA|TRBJ1-5|NA|TRBV6-1
TGTGCCAGCAGTGACCCGGCGGGGCCCCAGCATTTT
CASSDPAGPQHF
>NA|TRBJ2-5|NA|TRBV7-2
TGTGCCAGCAGCTTAGTTTCGGCCCAAGAGACCCAGTACTTC
CASSLVSAQETQYF
>NA|TRBJ2-1|NA|TRBV7-8
TGTGCCAGCAGCTTAGATTCGGGAAGTGAGCAGTTCTTC
CASSLDSGSEQFF
>TRBD2|TRBJ2-3|NA|TRBV9
TGTGCCAGCAGCGGATCAGAGGGGCGGGGGGCGACAGATACGCAGTATTTT
CASSGSEGRGATDTQYF
>TRBD1|TRBJ1-3|NA|TRBV7-2
TGTGCCAGCAGCCCGGGACAGAGCTCTGGAAACACCATATATTTT
CASSPGQSSGNTIYF
>NA|TRBJ1-2|NA|TRBV6-1
TGTGCCAGCAGTGAATACAGGAGAAACTATGGCTACACCTTC
CASSEYRRNYGYTF
>TRBD1|TRBJ2-1|NA|TRBV29-1
TGCAGCGTTGAAGGTCAGGGGGAGTACAATGAGCAGTTCTTC
CSVEGQGEYNEQFF
>NA|TRBJ2-7|NA|TRBV4-1
TGCGCCAGCAGCCAAGGGACCTACGAGCAGTACTTC
CASSQGTYEQYF
>NA|TRBJ2-7|NA|TRBV7-8
TGTGCCAGCAGTTCCCTGACAGTCTCCTACGAGCAGTACTTC
CASSSLTVSYEQYF
>TRBD1|TRBJ2-1|once|TRBV28
TGTGCCAGCAGTTTCGGCGGTACAGGGGGTGAGCAGTTCTTC
CASSFGGTGGEQFF
>NA|TRBJ1-2|few|TRBV5-4
TGTGCCAGCAGCTTGGGGGGTTCTAACTATGGCTACACCTTC
CASSLGGSNYGYTF
>NA|TRBJ2-1|NA|TRBV19
TGTGCCAGTAGTATTGGGGTAGCTATGTCCACTGAGCAGTTCTTC
CASSIGVAMSTEQFF
>NA|TRBJ1-1|NA|TRBV6-5
TGTGCCAGCAGTTACGACGGAACCTACGAAGCTTTCTTT
CASSYDGTYEAFF
>NA|TRBJ2-1|NA|TRBV6-5
TGTGCCAGCGCTCCTTCCACGTTTTACAATGAGCAGTTCTTC
CASAPSTFYNEQFF
>TRBD1|TRBJ1-2|NA|TRBV4-1
TGCGCCAGCAGCCATATACAGGGGAACAACTATGGCTACACCTTC
CASSHIQGNNYGYTF
>NA|TRBJ1-5|few|TRBV19
TGTGCCAGTAGTATAACAGCCCGTTATAGCAATCAGCCCCAGCATTTT
CASSITARYSNQPQHF
>NA|TRBJ2-1|NA|TRBV4-1
TGCGCCAGCAGACGACTACCCCGCTCCTACAATGAGCAGTTCTTC
CASRRLPRSYNEQFF
>NA|TRBJ1-1|NA|TRBV4-1
TGCGCCAGCAGCCAAGAAAGGTCAGGGAAGACTGAAGCTTTCTTT
CASSQERSGKTEAFF
>NA|TRBJ1-2|NA|TRBV6-5
TGTGCCAGCAGTCCCGTTCCGGTAGAAGGCTACACCTTC
CASSPVPVEGYTF
>NA|TRBJ2-3|NA|TRBV7-6
TGTGCCAGCAGCTCTAGCAGTCGGATTCACACAGATACGCAGTATTTT
CASSSSSRIHTDTQYF
>NA|TRBJ2-1|NA|TRBV10-2
TGCGCCAGCAGATACTTAGGGTATGAGCAGTTCTTC
CASRYLGYEQFF
>NA|TRBJ2-2|NA|TRBV27
TGTGCCAGCAGTTTAATCAAAAACACCGGGGAGCTGTTTTTT
CASSLIKNTGELFF
>TRBD2|TRBJ2-7|NA|TRBV10-3
TGTGCCATCAGTGAGGGGGCGGCGGGAGGGTCCCCCGGCGAGCAGTACTTC
CAISEGAAGGSPGEQYF
>NA|TRBJ2-5|NA|TRBV27
TGTGCCAGCAGCAAGCCGGGCGAGACCCAGTACTTC
CASSKPGETQYF
>TRBD1|TRBJ2-3|NA|TRBV13
TGTGCCAGCAGCTTAGAGGCCGCGGGACAGGGGTTAACAGATACGCAGTATTTT
CASSLEAAGQGLTDTQYF
>TRBD2|TRBJ2-3|NA|TRBV11-3
TGTGCCAGCAGCTCGAGGACTAGCGGGCCCTTCACAGATACGCAGTATTTT
CASSSRTSGPFTDTQYF
>NA|TRBJ2-3|NA|TRBV4-1
TGCGCCAGCAGCTTTTCTACAGATACGCAGTATTTT
CASSFSTDTQYF
>TRBD1|TRBJ2-7|NA|TRBV6-1
TGTGCCAGCAGTGAATGGTTAGGGACAGCCTACGAGCAGTACTTC
CASSEWLGTAYEQYF
>TRBD2|TRBJ2-7|NA|TRBV6-5
TGTGCCAGCACCCCAACTAGCGGGAGGGCTGGGGAGCAGTACTTC
CASTPTSGRAGEQYF
>NA|TRBJ2-6|NA|TRBV6-4
TGTGCCAGCAGTGCGCAGGCTGGGGCCAACGTCCTGACTTTC
CASSAQAGANVLTF
>NA|TRBJ2-5|once|TRBV7-9
TGTGCCAGCAGCTCGTTCTGGAACCAAGAGACCCAGTACTTC
CASSSFWNQETQYF
>NA|TRBJ2-3|NA|TRBV5-4
TGTGCCAGCACCCCGGCCACTAAAGAGGGAGATACGCAGTATTTT
CASTPATKEGDTQYF
>NA|TRBJ2-7|few|TRBV13
TGTGCCAGCAGCCCGGAAGGCCCGTCCTACGAGCAGTACTTC
CASSPEGPSYEQYF
>NA|TRBJ1-1|once|TRBV29-1
TGCAGCGTTGAAGGATGGGCCCGGGACCCCATGAACACTGAAGCTTTCTTT
CSVEGWARDPMNTEAFF
>TRBD1|TRBJ2-4|NA|TRBV7-2
TGTGCCAGCAGCTTAGGGACAGGACAAAACATTCAGTACTTC
CASSLGTGQNIQYF
>TRBD2|TRBJ2-7|NA|TRBV4-1
TGCGCCAGCAGTTCAAGGCTAGCGGGCGTTTACGAGCAGTACTTC
CASSSRLAGVYEQYF
>NA|TRBJ1-2|NA|TRBV25-1
TGTGCCAGCAGCTCTATCCCCAGGACCTCTAACTATGGCTACACCTTC
CASSSIPRTSNYGYTF
>NA|TRBJ1-1|once|TRBV6-1
TGTGCCAGCAGTGAAATTGGGGGGAACACTGAAGCTTTCTTT
CASSEIGGNTEAFF
>NA|TRBJ2-1|NA|TRBV7-9
TGTGCCAGCAGTTCCAAGGGGGGTGACAATGAGCAGTTCTTC
CASSSKGGDNEQFF
>TRBD2|TRBJ2-7|NA|TRBV27
TGTGCCAGCAGACCCGGACTAGTTCGGGACGAGCAGTACTTC
CASRPGLVRDEQYF
>NA|TRBJ2-1|NA|TRBV7-9
TGTGCCAGCAGCGTGAGTGGTAGCTCCTACAATGAGCAGTTCTTC
CASSVSGSSYNEQFF
>TRBD1|TRBJ2-7|NA|TRBV5-6
TGTGCCAGCAGCTTGGGAGGGGGCGCGGACGAGCAGTACTTC
CASSLGGGADEQYF
>NA|TRBJ2-7|NA|TRBV28
TGTGCCAGCAGTTTTAAACAGGGCTACGCCTACGAGCAGTACTTC
CASSFKQGYAYEQYF
>NA|TRBJ2-1|few|TRBV4-1
TGCGCCAGCAGCCAACTAGGGAATGAGCAGTTCTTC
CASSQLGNEQFF
>TRBD2|TRBJ2-1|NA|TRBV4-1
TGCGCCAGCTGTGCAAGCGGGAGCATTGAGCAGTTCTTC
CASCASGSIEQFF
>NA|TRBJ1-3|NA|TRBV28
TGTGCCAGCAGTATGTCCCCCAATGGGGGTGGAAACACCATATATTTT
CASSMSPNGGGNTIYF
>NA|TRBJ1-1|NA|TRBV5-4
TGTGCCAGCAGCTTGGATGGGGCCGAAGCTTTCTTT
CASSLDGAEAFF
>NA|TRBJ1-1|once|TRBV27
TGTGCCAGCAGTTTATGGCAGAACACTGAAGCTTTCTTT
CASSLWQNTEAFF
>TRBD2|TRBJ2-1|NA|TRBV27
TGTGCCAGCAGTTTATTGGGGGGAGGGATCTACAATGAGCAGTTCTTC
CASSLLGGGIYNEQFF
>TRBD2|TRBJ2-1|NA|TRBV10-1
TGCGCCAGCAGTGAGTCTGGACTAGCGGGCTACAATGAGCAGTTCTTC
CASSESGLAGYNEQFF
>NA|TRBJ1-1|NA|TRBV28
TGTGCCAGCAGTTTCCCGCTTTCTATTGCTGAAGCTTTCTTT
CASSFPLSIAEAFF